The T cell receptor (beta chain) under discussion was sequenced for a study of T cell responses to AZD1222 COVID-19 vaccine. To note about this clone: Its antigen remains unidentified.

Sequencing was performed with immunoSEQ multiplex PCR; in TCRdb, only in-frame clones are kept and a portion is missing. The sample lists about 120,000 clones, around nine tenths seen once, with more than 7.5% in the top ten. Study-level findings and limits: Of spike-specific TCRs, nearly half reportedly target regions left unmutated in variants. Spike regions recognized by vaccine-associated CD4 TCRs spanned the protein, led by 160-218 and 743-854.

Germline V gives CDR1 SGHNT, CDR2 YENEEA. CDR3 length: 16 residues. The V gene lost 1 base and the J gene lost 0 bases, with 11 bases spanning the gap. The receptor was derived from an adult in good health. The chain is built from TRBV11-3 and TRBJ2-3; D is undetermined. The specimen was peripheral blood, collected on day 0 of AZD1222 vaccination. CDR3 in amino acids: CASSLGPRASTDTQYF. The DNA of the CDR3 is TGTGCCAGCAGCTTAGGTCCTCGGGCTAGCACAGATACGCAGTATTTT.